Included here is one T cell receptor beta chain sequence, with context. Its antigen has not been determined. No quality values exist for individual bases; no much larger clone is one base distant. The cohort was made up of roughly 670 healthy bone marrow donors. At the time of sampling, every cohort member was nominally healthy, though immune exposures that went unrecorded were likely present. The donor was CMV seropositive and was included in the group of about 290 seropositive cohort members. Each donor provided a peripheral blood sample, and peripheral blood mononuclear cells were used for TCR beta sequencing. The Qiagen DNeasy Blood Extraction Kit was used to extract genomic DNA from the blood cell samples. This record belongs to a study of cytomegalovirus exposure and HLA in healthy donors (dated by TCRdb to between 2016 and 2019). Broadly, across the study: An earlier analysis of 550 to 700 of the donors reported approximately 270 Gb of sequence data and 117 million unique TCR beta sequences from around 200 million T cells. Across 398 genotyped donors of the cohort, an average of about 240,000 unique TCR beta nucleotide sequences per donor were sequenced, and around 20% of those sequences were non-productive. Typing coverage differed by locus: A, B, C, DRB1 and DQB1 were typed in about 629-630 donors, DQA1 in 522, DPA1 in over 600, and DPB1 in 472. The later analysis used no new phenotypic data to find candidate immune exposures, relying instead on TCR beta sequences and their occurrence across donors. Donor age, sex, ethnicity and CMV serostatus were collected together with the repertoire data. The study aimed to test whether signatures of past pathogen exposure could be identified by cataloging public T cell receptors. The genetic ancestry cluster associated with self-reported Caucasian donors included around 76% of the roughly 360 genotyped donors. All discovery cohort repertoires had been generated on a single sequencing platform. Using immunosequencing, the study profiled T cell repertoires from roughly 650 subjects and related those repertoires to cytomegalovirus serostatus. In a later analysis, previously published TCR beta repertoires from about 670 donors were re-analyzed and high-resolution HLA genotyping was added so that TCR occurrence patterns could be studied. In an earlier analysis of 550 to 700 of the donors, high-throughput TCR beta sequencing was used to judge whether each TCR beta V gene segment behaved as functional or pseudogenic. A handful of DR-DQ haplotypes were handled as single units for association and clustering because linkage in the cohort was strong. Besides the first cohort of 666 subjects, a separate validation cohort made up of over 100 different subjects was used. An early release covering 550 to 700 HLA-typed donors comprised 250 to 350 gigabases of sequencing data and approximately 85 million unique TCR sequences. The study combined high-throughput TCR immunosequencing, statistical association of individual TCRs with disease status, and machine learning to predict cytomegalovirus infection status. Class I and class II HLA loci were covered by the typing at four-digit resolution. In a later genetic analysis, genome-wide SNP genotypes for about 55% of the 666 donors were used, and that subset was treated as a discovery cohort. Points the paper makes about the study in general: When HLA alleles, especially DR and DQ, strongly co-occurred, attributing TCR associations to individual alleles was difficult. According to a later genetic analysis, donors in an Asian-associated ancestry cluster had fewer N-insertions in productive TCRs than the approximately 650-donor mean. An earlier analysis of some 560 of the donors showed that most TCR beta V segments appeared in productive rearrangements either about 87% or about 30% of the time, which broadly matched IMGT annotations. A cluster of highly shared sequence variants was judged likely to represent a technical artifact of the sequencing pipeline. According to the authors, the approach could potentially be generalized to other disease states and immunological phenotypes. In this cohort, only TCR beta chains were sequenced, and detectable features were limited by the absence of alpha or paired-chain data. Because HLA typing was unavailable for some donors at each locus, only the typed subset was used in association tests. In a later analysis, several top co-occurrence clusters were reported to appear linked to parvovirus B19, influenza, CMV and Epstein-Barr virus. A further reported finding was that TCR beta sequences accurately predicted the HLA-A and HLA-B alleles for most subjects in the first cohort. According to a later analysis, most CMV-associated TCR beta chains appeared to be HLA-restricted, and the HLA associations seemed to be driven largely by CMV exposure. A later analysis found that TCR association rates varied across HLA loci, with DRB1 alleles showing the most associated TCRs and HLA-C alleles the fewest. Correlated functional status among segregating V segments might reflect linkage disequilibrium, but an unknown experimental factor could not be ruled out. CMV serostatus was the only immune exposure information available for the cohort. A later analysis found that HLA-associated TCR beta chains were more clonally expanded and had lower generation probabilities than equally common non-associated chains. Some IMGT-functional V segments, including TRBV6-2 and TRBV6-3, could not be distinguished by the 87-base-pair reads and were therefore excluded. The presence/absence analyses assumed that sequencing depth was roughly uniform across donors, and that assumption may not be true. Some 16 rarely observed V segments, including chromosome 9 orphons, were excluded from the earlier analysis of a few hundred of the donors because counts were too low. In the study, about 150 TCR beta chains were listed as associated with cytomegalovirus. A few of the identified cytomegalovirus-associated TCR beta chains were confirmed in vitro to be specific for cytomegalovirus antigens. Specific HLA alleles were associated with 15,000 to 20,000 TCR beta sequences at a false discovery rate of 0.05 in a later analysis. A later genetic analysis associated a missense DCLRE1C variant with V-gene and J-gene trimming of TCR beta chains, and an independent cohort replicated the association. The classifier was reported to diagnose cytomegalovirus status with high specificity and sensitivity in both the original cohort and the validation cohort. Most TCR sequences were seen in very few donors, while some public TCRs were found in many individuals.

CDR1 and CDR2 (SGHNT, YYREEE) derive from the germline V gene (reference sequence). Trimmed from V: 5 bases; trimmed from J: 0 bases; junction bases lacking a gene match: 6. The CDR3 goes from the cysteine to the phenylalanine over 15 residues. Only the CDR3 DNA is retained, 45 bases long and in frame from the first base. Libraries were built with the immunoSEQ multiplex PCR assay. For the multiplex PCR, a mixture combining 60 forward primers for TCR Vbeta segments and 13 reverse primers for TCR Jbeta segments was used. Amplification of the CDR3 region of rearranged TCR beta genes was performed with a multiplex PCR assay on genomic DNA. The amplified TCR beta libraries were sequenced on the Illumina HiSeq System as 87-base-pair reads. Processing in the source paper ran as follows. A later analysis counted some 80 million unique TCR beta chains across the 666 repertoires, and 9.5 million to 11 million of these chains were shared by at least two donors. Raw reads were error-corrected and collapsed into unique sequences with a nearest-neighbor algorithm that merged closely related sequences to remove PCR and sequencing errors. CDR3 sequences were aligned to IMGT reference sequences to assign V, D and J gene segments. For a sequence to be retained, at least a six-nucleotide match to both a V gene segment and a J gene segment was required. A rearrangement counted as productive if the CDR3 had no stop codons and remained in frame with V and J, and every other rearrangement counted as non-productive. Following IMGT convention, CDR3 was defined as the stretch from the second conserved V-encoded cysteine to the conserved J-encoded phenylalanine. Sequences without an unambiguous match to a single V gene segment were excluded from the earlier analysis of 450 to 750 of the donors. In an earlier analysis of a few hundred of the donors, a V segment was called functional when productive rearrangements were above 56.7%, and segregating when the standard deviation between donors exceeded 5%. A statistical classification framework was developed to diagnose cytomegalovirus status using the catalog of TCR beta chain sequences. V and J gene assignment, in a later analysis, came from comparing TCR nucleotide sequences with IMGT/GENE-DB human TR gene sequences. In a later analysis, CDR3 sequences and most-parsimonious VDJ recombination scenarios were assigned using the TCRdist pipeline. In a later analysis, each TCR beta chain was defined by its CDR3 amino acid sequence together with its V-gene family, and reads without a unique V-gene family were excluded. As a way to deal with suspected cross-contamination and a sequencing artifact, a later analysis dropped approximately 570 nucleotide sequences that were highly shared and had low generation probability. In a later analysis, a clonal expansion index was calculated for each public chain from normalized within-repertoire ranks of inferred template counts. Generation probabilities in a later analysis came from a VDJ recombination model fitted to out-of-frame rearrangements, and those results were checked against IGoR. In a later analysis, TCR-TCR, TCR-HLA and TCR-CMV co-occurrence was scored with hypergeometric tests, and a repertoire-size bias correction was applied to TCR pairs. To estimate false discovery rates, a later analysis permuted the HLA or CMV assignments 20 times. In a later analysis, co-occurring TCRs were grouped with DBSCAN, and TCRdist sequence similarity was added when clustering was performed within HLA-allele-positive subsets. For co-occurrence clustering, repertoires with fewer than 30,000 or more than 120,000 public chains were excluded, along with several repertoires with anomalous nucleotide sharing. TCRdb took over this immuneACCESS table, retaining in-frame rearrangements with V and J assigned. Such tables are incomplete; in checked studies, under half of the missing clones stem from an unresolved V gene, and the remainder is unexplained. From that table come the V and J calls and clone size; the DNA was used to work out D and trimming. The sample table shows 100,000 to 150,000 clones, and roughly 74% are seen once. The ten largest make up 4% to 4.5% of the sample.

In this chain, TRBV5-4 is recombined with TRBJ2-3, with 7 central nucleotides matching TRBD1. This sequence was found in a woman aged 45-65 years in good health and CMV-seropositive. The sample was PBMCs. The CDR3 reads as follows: CASSSRGYSTDTQYF. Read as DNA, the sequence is TGTGCCAGCAGTTCCAGGGGGTATAGCACAGATACGCAGTATTTT. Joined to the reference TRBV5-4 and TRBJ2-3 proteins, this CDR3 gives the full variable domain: ETGVTQSPTHLIKTRGQQVTLRCSSQSGHNTVSWYQQALGQGPQFIFQYYREEENGRGNFPPRFSGLQFPNYSSELNVNALELDDSALYLCASSSRGYSTDTQYFGPGTRLTVL.